The 12 T cell receptor beta chains below come from one sample, sequenced in a study of blood T cell repertoires in COVID-19. The assay was immunoSEQ multiplex PCR, and TCRdb's table has in-frame clones only and misses some. The data contain approximately 70,000 clones, under 90% of them singletons. The sequencing sample was made of peripheral blood. The origin of the receptors is a man between 65 and 85 years old with active or convalescent COVID-19.

In its sample, this clone was seen a few times. The rearrangement uses TRBV19 and TRBJ1-2; 9 nucleotides line up with TRBD1. Germline V CDR1 and CDR2: LNHDA, SQIVND (reference sequence). The CDR3 totals 13 residues. Trimming took 5 bases from V and 4 from J; bases not matched to a gene: 2. This chain's CDR3 is CASSGQGPYGYTF. The DNA for the CDR3 is TGTGCCAGTAGTGGACAGGGGCCCTATGGCTACACCTTC.

With regard to this clone: In the same sample, other DNA sequences code for this CDR3. The chain has TRBV15 and TRBJ1-5; D uncertain. CDR1 is LNHNV and CDR2 is YYDKDF in the germline V gene (reference sequence). The CDR3 contains 14 residues. Trimming shortened V by 0 bases and J by 4 bases, and 7 bases separated the two germline ends. The CDR3 coding sequence is TGTGCCACCAGCAGAGAGACTGGGAATCAGCCCCAGCATTTT. Translated, it gives CATSRETGNQPQHF.

The V gene is TRBV7-9, the J gene TRBJ1-2, with D possibly matching TRBD1 (6 bases). Germline CDR1 reads SEHNR; CDR2 reads FQNEAQ (reference sequence). Between the trimmed V and J ends, which lost 3 bases and 4 bases, there was a span of 12 bases. The CDR3 runs to 14 residues. This chain's CDR3 is CASSFQDSFYGYTF. DNA for the CDR3: TGTGCCAGCAGCTTTCAGGACAGCTTCTATGGCTACACCTTC. Variable domain in full (rest from reference TRBV7-9 and TRBJ1-2): DTGVSQNPRHKITKRGQNVTFRCDPISEHNRLYWYRQTLGQGPEFLTYFQNEAQLEKSRLLSDRFSAERPKGSFSTLEIQRTEQGDSAMYLCASSFQDSFYGYTFGSGTRLTVV.

This clone was recorded many times. This CDR3 reads CASSSGTSGSRYTQYF. CDR3 DNA: TGTGCCAGCAGCTCCGGGACTAGCGGGAGCCGTTATACGCAGTATTTT. The chain has TRBV11-3 and TRBJ2-3; 14 bases match TRBD2. Germline lookup yields CDR1 SGHNT and CDR2 YENEEA. J lost 7 bases, V lost 4 bases, and 7 bases had no gene match. The CDR3 consists of 16 residues.

The chain has TRBV6-5 and TRBJ1-3, with D possibly TRBD1 on 6 matching bases. V lost 5 bases to trimming and J lost 4 bases, with 12 bases between them. The germline V gene has CDR1 MNHEY and CDR2 SVGAGI. The CDR3 is 14 residues long. The CDR3 reads CASSTQGSGNTIYF. The CDR3 nucleotides are TGTGCCAGCAGTACCCAGGGGTCGGGAAACACCATATATTTT.

The chain has TRBV6-5 and TRBJ1-1; the D is unclear. The CDR3 totals 14 residues. V was clipped by 10 bases and J by 0 bases, with 15 bases between them. Per the germline V gene, CDR1 is MNHEY and CDR2 is SVGAGI. The CDR3 coding sequence is TGTGCCATAAAACGCGGTTCGATGAACACTGAAGCTTTCTTT. Translated: CAIKRGSMNTEAFF.

This clone occurred once. V is TRBV25-1 and J is TRBJ1-1; possible D gene TRBD1, 5 bases. This CDR3 comprises 17 residues. Germline assignment: CDR1 MGHDK and CDR2 SYGVNS. V shed 6 bases and J shed 4 bases, with 24 bases lying between them. CDR3 residues: CASSDTGGFSSSTEAFF. The CDR3, as DNA: TGTGCCAGCAGCGACACGGGGGGGTTCTCCAGCAGCACTGAAGCTTTCTTT.

The V gene is TRBV4-2, the J gene TRBJ2-2; D is possibly TRBD2 (6 bases). In germline, CDR1 is LGHNA, CDR2 YNFKEQ. Trimming took 4 bases from V and 0 from J, leaving 12 bases between them. The CDR3 has 16 amino acids. CDR3 loop: CASSPLGTANTGELFF. The CDR3 nucleotides are TGTGCCAGCAGCCCGCTCGGGACTGCGAACACCGGGGAGCTGTTTTTT.

This chain uses TRBV7-9 with TRBJ2-7, with D possibly matching TRBD1 (6 bases). The CDR3 is 13 amino acids. V was trimmed by 5 bases and J by 4 bases, leaving 12 bases between them. Looked up from germline, CDR1 is SEHNR and CDR2 is FQNEAQ (reference sequence). CDR3 sequence: CASSHRTDYEQYF. CDR3 sequence (DNA): TGTGCCAGCAGCCATCGGACAGATTACGAGCAGTACTTC.

The rearrangement links TRBV30 to TRBJ2-5; TRBD2 matches 10 bases. CDR1 is GTSNPN, CDR2 SVGIG, per germline (reference sequence). V lost 0 bases, J lost 5 bases, and 9 bases stayed unmatched. The CDR3 is made up of 16 amino acids. The CDR3 loop is CAWSVLAGGLGETQYF. DNA of the CDR3: TGTGCCTGGAGTGTCTTAGCGGGAGGCCTAGGGGAGACCCAGTACTTC.

The J gene is TRBJ1-2, the V gene TRBV3-1 (or the pseudogene TRBV3-2), with 9 bases aligning to TRBD1. J lost 7 bases, V lost 3 bases, and 9 bases had no gene match. Germline V gives CDR1 LGHDT, CDR2 YNNKEL (reference sequence). The CDR3 runs to 15 residues. CDR3 sequence: CASSHTGTGSFGYTF. The CDR3, as DNA: TGTGCCAGCAGCCACACCGGGACAGGGTCGTTTGGCTACACCTTC.

The rearrangement joins TRBV6-5 to TRBJ2-7, with 7 positions matching TRBD1. The junction had 7 bases not matched to a gene; V was cut back by 5 bases and J by 6 bases. The CDR3 covers 13 residues. Looked up from germline, CDR1 is MNHEY and CDR2 is SVGAGI. The CDR3 protein is CASSKPTGVEQYF. CDR3 coding DNA: TGTGCCAGCAGTAAACCCACAGGGGTCGAGCAGTACTTC.